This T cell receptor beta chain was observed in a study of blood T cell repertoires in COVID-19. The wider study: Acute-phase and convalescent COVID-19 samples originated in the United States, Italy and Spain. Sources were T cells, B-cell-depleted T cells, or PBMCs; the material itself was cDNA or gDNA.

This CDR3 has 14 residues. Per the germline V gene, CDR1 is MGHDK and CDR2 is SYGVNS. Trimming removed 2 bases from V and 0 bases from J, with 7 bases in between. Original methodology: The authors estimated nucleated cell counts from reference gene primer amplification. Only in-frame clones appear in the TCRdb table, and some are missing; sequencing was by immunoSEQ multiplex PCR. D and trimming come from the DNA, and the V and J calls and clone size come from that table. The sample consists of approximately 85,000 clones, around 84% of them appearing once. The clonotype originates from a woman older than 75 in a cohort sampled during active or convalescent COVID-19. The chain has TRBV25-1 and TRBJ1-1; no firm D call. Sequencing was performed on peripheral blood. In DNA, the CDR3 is TGTGCCAGCAGTGAAACTGCCCTGAACACTGAAGCTTTCTTT. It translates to CASSETALNTEAFF.